This T cell receptor beta chain was profiled in a study of blood T cell repertoires in COVID-19. Study-level information: T cells, B-cell-depleted T cells, or PBMCs provided the cDNA or gDNA that served as material.

The data were produced by immunoSEQ multiplex PCR, yet TCRdb's version contains in-frame clones alone and is incomplete. The sample carries 190,000 or so clones, about 80% recorded once. Germline assignment: CDR1 MNHNS and CDR2 SASEGT. V gave up 2 bases and J gave up 6 bases, with 7 bases separating them. The CDR3 has 12 amino acids. The sequenced sample consisted of PBMCs or T cells enriched from blood (not recorded which). The J gene is TRBJ1-1, the V gene TRBV6-1, with D hard to call. The receptor comes from a man aged 40-50 years who had recovered from COVID-19. The CDR3 is CASSEFSPEAFF. As DNA, the CDR3 is TGTGCCAGCAGTGAATTCTCCCCTGAAGCTTTCTTT.